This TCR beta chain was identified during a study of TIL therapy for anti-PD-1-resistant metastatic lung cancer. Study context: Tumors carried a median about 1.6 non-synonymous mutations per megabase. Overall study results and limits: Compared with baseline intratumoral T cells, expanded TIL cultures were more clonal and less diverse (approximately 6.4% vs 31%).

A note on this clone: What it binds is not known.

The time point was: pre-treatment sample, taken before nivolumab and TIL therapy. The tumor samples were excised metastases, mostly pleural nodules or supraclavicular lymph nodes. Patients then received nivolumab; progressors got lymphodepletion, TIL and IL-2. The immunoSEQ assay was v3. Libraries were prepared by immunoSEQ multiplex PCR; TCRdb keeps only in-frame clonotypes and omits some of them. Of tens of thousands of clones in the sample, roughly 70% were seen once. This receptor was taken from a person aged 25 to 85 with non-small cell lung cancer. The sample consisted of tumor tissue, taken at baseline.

CDR3 bases: TGTGCCAGCAGCCGTGCCAGGGGGACGGTATTAATTCACCCTCGGTATCTTCAGCCCCTCCACTTT. Translated, it gives CASSRARGTVLIHPRYLQPLHF. The chain combines TRBV14 with TRBJ1-6; 7 bases are shared with TRBD1. Germline CDR1 reads SGHDN; CDR2 reads FVKESK. V lost 4 bases to trimming and J lost 13 bases; unmatched junction nucleotides: 34. This CDR3 has 22 amino acids. The full variable domain, rest sourced from reference TRBV14 and TRBJ1-6, is EAGVTQFPSHSVIEKGQTVTLRCDPISGHDNLYWYRRVMGKEIKFLLHFVKESKQDESGMPNNRFLAERTGGTYSTLKVQPAELEDSGVYFCASSRARGTVLIHPRYLQPLHFGNGTRLTVT.